The 18 T cell receptor beta chains below come from one sample, sequenced in a study of cytomegalovirus exposure and HLA in healthy donors (dated by TCRdb to about 2017). Library construction relied on the immunoSEQ multiplex PCR assay. For the multiplex PCR, a mixture combining 60 forward primers for TCR Vbeta segments and 13 reverse primers for TCR Jbeta segments was used. Not all clones reach the TCRdb copy of this immuneACCESS table, which keeps in-frame sequences only. Checked studies attribute under half of the gap to unresolved V genes and leave the rest unexplained. Present in this sample are more than 150,000 clones, approximately 80% of which were seen just once. The ten most abundant clones make up less than 1.5% of the sample. The sequenced sample was PBMCs. Receptors were obtained from a girl aged 10-17 years in good health and CMV-seropositive.

As DNA, the CDR3 is TGTGCCAGCTCTTTATACCCCGGGACAGGGTATAACTATGGCTACACCTTC. This sequence encodes CASSLYPGTGYNYGYTF. The V gene is TRBV27, the J gene TRBJ1-2, with 9 bases matching TRBD1. The germline gives CDR1 MNHEY, CDR2 SMNVEV (reference sequence). The junction had 14 bases not matched to a gene; V was cut back by 8 bases and J by 1 base. The CDR3 consists of 17 residues.

The rearrangement uses TRBV4-1 and TRBJ2-1; D remains unclear. Trimming took 4 bases from V and 0 from J, leaving 7 bases between them. There are 14 residues in the CDR3. Germline CDR1 is MGHRA and CDR2 is YSYEKL. The chain's CDR3 is CASSLVYSYNEQFF. The CDR3, as DNA: TGCGCCAGCAGCCTTGTCTACTCCTACAATGAGCAGTTCTTC.

The chain combines TRBV5-1 with TRBJ2-3; 10 nucleotides align to TRBD1. The germline gives CDR1 SGHRS, CDR2 YFSETQ. The V and J ends lost 0 bases and 3 bases, in that order; junction bases with no gene match: 4. The CDR3 covers 16 residues. The CDR3 DNA follows: TGCGCCAGCAGCTTGGAGGGACAGGGGATGACAGATACGCAGTATTTT. Its protein is CASSLEGQGMTDTQYF.

The chain uses TRBV4-1 and TRBJ2-7, with a tentative D call TRBD1 (6 bases). The CDR3 loop spans 16 amino acids. Trimming cost V 1 base and J 2 bases, with 15 bases left between them. Germline CDR1 is MGHRA and CDR2 is YSYEKL. The CDR3 here is CASSQGVYREPYEQYF. The CDR3 nucleotides read TGCGCCAGCAGCCAAGGGGTCTACAGGGAGCCCTACGAGCAGTACTTC.

The chain couples TRBV2 to TRBJ1-1; D possibly corresponds to TRBD1 (5 bases). The CDR3 spans 13 residues. In germline, CDR1 is SNHLY, CDR2 FYNNEI. Trimming left V 6 bases short and J 0 bases short, with 8 bases between. CDR3: CASRTAMNTEAFF. In DNA form, the CDR3 reads TGTGCCAGCAGGACAGCGATGAACACTGAAGCTTTCTTT.

The chain carries TRBV19 and TRBJ1-1; no reliable D call. Trimming left V 3 bases short and J 1 base short, with 6 bases between. There are 13 residues in the CDR3. Germline CDR1 LNHDA, CDR2 SQIVND (reference sequence). The CDR3 bases are TGTGCCAGTAGTATGGGAGAGAACACTGAAGCTTTCTTT. Protein sequence: CASSMGENTEAFF.

The chain uses TRBV19 and TRBJ2-6; 10 positions match TRBD1. From germline, CDR1 is LNHDA and CDR2 SQIVND (reference sequence). The V segment lost 8 bases and the J segment 7 bases; nucleotides outside the gene matches: 8. This CDR3 region has 15 residues. The CDR3 DNA is TGTGCCAGTTGGGACAGGGGAGGAACCGCCAACGTCCTGACTTTC. Protein sequence: CASWDRGGTANVLTF.

The chain joins TRBV4-3 to TRBJ1-5, with D possibly being TRBD1 (5 bases). The germline V gene encodes CDR1 LGHNA and CDR2 YSLEER. Trimming took 2 bases from V and 1 from J, leaving 15 bases between them. The CDR3 runs to 17 residues. The CDR3 spells CASSQFLGGRSNQPQHF. In nucleotides, the CDR3 is TGCGCCAGCAGCCAATTCTTGGGGGGAAGGAGCAATCAGCCCCAGCATTTT.

The table lists this clone with a few counts. This chain uses TRBV5-6 with TRBJ2-5; 9 bases fit TRBD2. Germline CDR1 is SGHDT and CDR2 is YYEEEE. The CDR3 totals 16 residues. Unmatched junction bases numbered 12, after V lost 4 bases and J lost 5 bases. For the CDR3, the DNA is TGTGCCAGCAGCCGCTATAGCGGGAGTGGAGGTGAGACCCAGTACTTC. Its protein is CASSRYSGSGGETQYF.

This chain links TRBV29-1 with TRBJ2-2; 9 nucleotides agree with TRBD1. CDR1 is SQVTM and CDR2 is ANQGSEA in the germline V gene. This CDR3 spans 12 amino acids. The CDR3 DNA follows: TGCAGTGGGACAGGGCACACCGGGGAGCTGTTTTTT. This sequence encodes CSGTGHTGELFF.

The gene calls are TRBV6-6 and TRBJ2-5; TRBD1 aligns across 8 bases. Trimming cost V 6 bases and J 5 bases; bases outside gene matches: 14. The germline V gene encodes CDR1 MNHNY and CDR2 SVGAGI (reference sequence). The CDR3 covers 16 residues. CDR3 in amino acids: CASSKTGDRLGETQYF. Here the CDR3 DNA reads TGTGCCAGCAGCAAGACAGGGGATCGGTTGGGGGAGACCCAGTACTTC.

The chain uses TRBV19 and TRBJ2-7; 10 positions agree with TRBD1. Germline loops: CDR1 LNHDA, CDR2 SQIVND (reference sequence). Trimming cost V 0 bases and J 0 bases; bases outside gene matches: 2. The CDR3 extends over 16 amino acids. CDR3 sequence: CASSIEGQGRSYEQYF. DNA for the CDR3: TGTGCCAGTAGTATAGAGGGACAGGGGCGCTCCTACGAGCAGTACTTC. Looking up the rest from reference TRBV19 and TRBJ2-7 gives the full variable domain: DGGITQSPKYLFRKEGQNVTLSCEQNLNHDAMYWYRQDPGQGLRLIYYSQIVNDFQKGDIAEGYSVSREKKESFPLTVTSAQKNPTAFYLCASSIEGQGRSYEQYFGPGTRLTVT.

This chain links TRBV5-1 with TRBJ2-2; unclear D gene. There are 12 residues in the CDR3. Germline assignment: CDR1 SGHRS and CDR2 YFSETQ. V lost 0 bases and J 11 bases, leaving 8 bases between the germline ends. CDR3 in amino acids: CASSLDLTELFF. The CDR3 nucleotides are TGCGCCAGCAGCTTGGATTTGACTGAGCTGTTTTTT.

J is TRBJ1-2 and V is TRBV18; 8 bases line up with TRBD1. The CDR3 contains 14 residues. Trimming removed 4 bases from V and 4 bases from J; junction bases left unmatched: 5. Germline V gene lookup returns CDR1 KGHSH and CDR2 LQKENI. This CDR3 is CASSQDRDGYGYTF. The CDR3 bases are TGTGCCAGCTCACAGGACAGGGACGGCTATGGCTACACCTTC.

The chain links TRBV28 to TRBJ2-7, with 13 bases fitting TRBD2. This CDR3 contains 17 residues. Germline V gene sequence: CDR1 MDHEN, CDR2 SYDVKM. The junction had 13 bases not matched to a gene; V was cut back by 8 bases and J by 3 bases. This chain's CDR3 is CASWTSGRETPNYEQYF. The CDR3 DNA follows: TGTGCCAGCTGGACTAGCGGGAGAGAAACACCTAACTACGAGCAGTACTTC.

This chain joins TRBV25-1 and TRBJ2-2; D perhaps matches TRBD2 (6 bases). V was shortened by 8 bases and J by 7 bases, with 11 bases between the two germline ends. This CDR3 comprises 12 residues. Germline V gene sequence: CDR1 MGHDK, CDR2 SYGVNS. This chain's CDR3 is CASGGGGGELFF. DNA of the CDR3: TGTGCCAGCGGGGGAGGCGGCGGGGAGCTGTTTTTT.

V and J are TRBV7-9 and TRBJ1-1, with a weak D call TRBD1 (5 bases). CDR3 size: 13 residues. Trimming left V 3 bases short and J 6 bases short, with 11 bases between. Germline V gene lookup returns CDR1 SEHNR and CDR2 FQNEAQ (reference sequence). The CDR3 DNA reads as TGTGCCAGCAGCTTTAGTCAGGGCTCTGAAGCTTTCTTT. As protein: CASSFSQGSEAFF.

The rearrangement links TRBV6-5 to TRBJ2-5; the match to TRBD1 covers 7 bases. This CDR3 spans 16 amino acids. V lost 0 bases, J lost 5 bases, and 9 bases stayed unmatched. Germline V lookup: CDR1 MNHEY, CDR2 SVGAGI. The CDR3 spells CASSYSSNRGWETQYF. Here the CDR3 DNA reads TGTGCCAGCAGTTACTCATCCAACAGGGGCTGGGAGACCCAGTACTTC.